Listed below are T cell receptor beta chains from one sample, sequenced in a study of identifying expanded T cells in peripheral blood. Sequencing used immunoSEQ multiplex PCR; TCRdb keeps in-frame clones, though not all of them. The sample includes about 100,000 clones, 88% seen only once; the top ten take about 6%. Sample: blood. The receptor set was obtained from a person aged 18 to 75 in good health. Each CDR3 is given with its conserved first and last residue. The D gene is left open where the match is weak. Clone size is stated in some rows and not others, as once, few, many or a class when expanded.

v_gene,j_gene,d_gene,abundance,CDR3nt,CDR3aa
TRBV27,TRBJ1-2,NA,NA,TGTGCCAGCAAGGACCAGGGAGGGGTAGGCTACACCTTC,CASKDQGGVGYTF
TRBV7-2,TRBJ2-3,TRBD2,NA,TGTGCCAGCACCATAAACTCCGGACTAGTTGCGGATACGCAGTATTTT,CASTINSGLVADTQYF
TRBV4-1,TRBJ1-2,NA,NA,TGCGCCAGCAGCCAGGAACCCGACAGGTCTGCCTATGGCTACACCTTC,CASSQEPDRSAYGYTF
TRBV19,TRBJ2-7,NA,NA,TGTGCCAGTAGTATAGAAGACGGTATTTACGAGCAGTACTTC,CASSIEDGIYEQYF
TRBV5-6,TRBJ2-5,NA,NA,TGTGCCAGCAGCGCCCAGATAATGGGGAGCCAAGAGACCCAGTACTTC,CASSAQIMGSQETQYF
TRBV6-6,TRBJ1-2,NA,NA,TGTGCCAGCAGTCGCCCGGGCGATGAGGGCTACACCTTC,CASSRPGDEGYTF
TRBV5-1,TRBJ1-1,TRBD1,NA,TGCGCCAGCAGCTTGGGGGACAGGGCGGTGAACACTGAAGCTTTCTTT,CASSLGDRAVNTEAFF
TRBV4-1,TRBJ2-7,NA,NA,TGCGCCAGCAGCACGAACCCGGGACAAGCGTTTTTGCAGTACTTC,CASSTNPGQAFLQYF
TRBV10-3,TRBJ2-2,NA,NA,TGTGCCAGCAACTGGGGGGCGAACACCGGGGAGCTGTTTTTT,CASNWGANTGELFF
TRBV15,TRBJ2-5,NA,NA,TGTGCCACCAGCAGAGACCGGGACGGAAGACAAGAGACCCAGTACTTC,CATSRDRDGRQETQYF
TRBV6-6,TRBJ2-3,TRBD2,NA,TGTGCCAGCAGTAGCACTAGCGGGGGCACAGATACGCAGTATTTT,CASSSTSGGTDTQYF
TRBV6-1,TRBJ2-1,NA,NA,TGTGCCAGCAGTGATGAGACACTGAACTCCTACAATGAGCAGTTCTTC,CASSDETLNSYNEQFF
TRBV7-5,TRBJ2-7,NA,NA,TGTGCCAGCAGCGCCCGGGCCCACTACGAGCAGTACTTC,CASSARAHYEQYF
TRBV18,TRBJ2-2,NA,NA,TGTGCCAGCTCACCGTTTAGCGGTACGAACACCGGGGAGCTGTTTTTT,CASSPFSGTNTGELFF
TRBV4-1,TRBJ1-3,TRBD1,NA,TGCGCCAGCAGCCCCCAAACGACAGGGAATTATTTGGGTTCTGGAAACACCATATATTTT,CASSPQTTGNYLGSGNTIYF
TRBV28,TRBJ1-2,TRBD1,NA,TGTGCCAGCAGTTCGCAGGGACAGGGGGGGCTCAACTATGGCTACACCTTC,CASSSQGQGGLNYGYTF
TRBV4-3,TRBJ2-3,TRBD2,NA,TGCGCCAGCAGCCCGCTAGCGGGGGGCACAGATACGCAGTATTTT,CASSPLAGGTDTQYF
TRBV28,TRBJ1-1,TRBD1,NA,TGTGGGACAGGGGCTGTTAGAACTGAAGCTTTCTTT,CGTGAVRTEAFF
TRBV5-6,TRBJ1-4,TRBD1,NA,TGTGCCAGCAGCTTGGTCGGCAGGGGGAGTGAAAAACTGTTTTTT,CASSLVGRGSEKLFF
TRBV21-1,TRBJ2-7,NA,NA,TGTGCCAGCAGCATCCGGGACAGGGACCTTGTCGAGCAGTACTTC,CASSIRDRDLVEQYF
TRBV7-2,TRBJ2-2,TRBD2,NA,TGTGCCAGCAGCCCACAGGGACTAGCGCGGTTAGGCACCGGGGAGCTGTTTTTT,CASSPQGLARLGTGELFF
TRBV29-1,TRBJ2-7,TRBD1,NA,TGCAGCGTTCGTGCCCAGGGGGTAACCTACGAGCAGTACTTC,CSVRAQGVTYEQYF
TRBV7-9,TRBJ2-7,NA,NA,TGTGCCAGCAGCTTAGCGGCTAGCGCCTACGAGCAGTACTTC,CASSLAASAYEQYF
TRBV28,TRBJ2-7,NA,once,TGTGCCAGCAGTACCTCAGCCTTAGGTTCCGGATACGAGCAGTACTTC,CASSTSALGSGYEQYF
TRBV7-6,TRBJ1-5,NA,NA,TGTGCCAGCAGCTTACTTTCAGGTCGGGATCAGCCCCAGCATTTT,CASSLLSGRDQPQHF
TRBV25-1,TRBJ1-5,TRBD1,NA,TGTGCCAGCAGTGTTGGCAGGGGGCGAAATCAGCCCCAGCATTTT,CASSVGRGRNQPQHF
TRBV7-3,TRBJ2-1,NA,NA,TGTGCCAGCAGCTTCCGGGGGAGCCCTAAGTCCAATGAGCAGTTCTTC,CASSFRGSPKSNEQFF
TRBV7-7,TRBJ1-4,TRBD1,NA,TGTGCCAGCAGCCCCGACAGGGGTAATGAAAAACTGTTTTTT,CASSPDRGNEKLFF
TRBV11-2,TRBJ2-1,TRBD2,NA,TGTGCCAGCAGGCGACTAGCGGGAGAGAACAAGGAGCAGTTCTTC,CASRRLAGENKEQFF
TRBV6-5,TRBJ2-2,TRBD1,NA,TGTGCCAGCAGTAGGAGGACAGGGGGCACCGGGGAGCTGTTTTTT,CASSRRTGGTGELFF
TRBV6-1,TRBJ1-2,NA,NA,TGTGCCAGCAGTGAGACGTCCGGGGGCTATGGCTACACCTTC,CASSETSGGYGYTF
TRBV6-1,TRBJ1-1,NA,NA,TGTGCCAGCACCCGGTCCACTGAAGCTTTCTTT,CASTRSTEAFF
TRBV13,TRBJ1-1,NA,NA,TGTGCCAGCACCCCGGGCAGGAACACTGAAGCTTTCTTT,CASTPGRNTEAFF